The 31 T cell receptor beta chains below all came from one sample that was sequenced in a study of Ad26.COV2.S vaccination and SARS-CoV-2 variants. The method was immunoSEQ multiplex PCR; TCRdb's version includes in-frame clones alone and lacks a portion of them. In the table there are around 380,000 clones, around nine tenths of which are singletons. Described treatment: 19 received Ad26.COV2.S at low or high dose, single or two shots; about five received placebo; per-sample allocation not given. The samples date from day 63 after the first vaccine or placebo injection. The starting material was peripheral blood, obtained in a trial of Ad26.COV2.S vaccine versus placebo. Source of these receptors: a person between 18 and 59 years old who received the Ad26.COV2.S COVID-19 vaccine or a placebo.

The genes are TRBV9 and TRBJ2-7; D remains ambiguous. Germline V gives CDR1 SGDLS, CDR2 YYNGEE. The CDR3 sequence is 13 residues long. The ends were cut back, 3 bases at V and 0 bases at J, with 7 bases in the middle. CDR3 in amino acids: CASSDGVSYEQYF. The CDR3, as DNA: TGTGCCAGCAGCGACGGCGTCTCCTACGAGCAGTACTTC.

The chain joins TRBV18 to TRBJ2-7, with D perhaps being TRBD1 or TRBD2 (5 bases each). The CDR3 contains 14 residues. Per the germline V gene, CDR1 is KGHSH and CDR2 is LQKENI. V lost 3 bases, J lost 4 bases, and 13 bases lay in between. The CDR3 loop is CASSPRVGEYEQYF. The CDR3 DNA follows: TGTGCCAGCTCACCCCGGGTGGGGGAGTACGAGCAGTACTTC. Looking up the rest from reference TRBV18 and TRBJ2-7 gives the full variable domain: NAGVMQNPRHLVRRRGQEARLRCSPMKGHSHVYWYRQLPEEGLKFMVYLQKENIIDESGMPKERFSAEFPKEGPSILRIQQVVRGDSAAYFCASSPRVGEYEQYFGPGTRLTVT.

V and J are TRBV5-5 and TRBJ2-2; TRBD1 aligns across 7 bases. There are 16 residues in the CDR3. CDR1 SGHKS and CDR2 YYEKEE come from the germline V gene (reference sequence). V shed 5 bases and J 6 bases; nucleotides not matched to a gene: 13. CDR3 in DNA: TGTGCCAGCAGTGGTCCTAAAACAGGGGTAGCCGGGGAGCTGTTTTTT. Amino acid sequence: CASSGPKTGVAGELFF. The full variable domain, with the rest looked up from reference TRBV5-5 and TRBJ2-2, is DAGVTQSPTHLIKTRGQQVTLRCSPISGHKSVSWYQQVLGQGPQFIFQYYEKEERGRGNFPDRFSARQFPNYSSELNVNALLLGDSALYLCASSGPKTGVAGELFFGEGSRLTVL.

The chain carries TRBV5-1 and TRBJ2-6, with D possibly matching TRBD1 (5 bases). The CDR3 consists of 16 residues. CDR1 SGHRS and CDR2 YFSETQ come from the germline V gene. With 2 bases removed from V and 2 bases from J, the gap between germline ends came to 11 bases. This CDR3 reads CASSFGARTGANVLTF. DNA of the CDR3: TGCGCCAGCAGCTTTGGGGCCAGGACTGGGGCCAACGTCCTGACTTTC.

The gene calls are TRBV5-1 and TRBJ2-5; 12 bases fit TRBD2. The CDR3 contains 16 residues. CDR1 and CDR2 from the germline V gene are SGHRS and YFSETQ. With 4 bases clipped from V and 0 bases from J, the junction kept 4 bases outside the gene matches. The chain's CDR3 is CASSPRTSGDQETQYF. CDR3 nucleotide sequence: TGCGCCAGCAGCCCACGGACTAGCGGGGACCAAGAGACCCAGTACTTC.

This rearrangement joins TRBV13 to TRBJ1-1; D gene uncertain. Germline V gene sequence: CDR1 PRHDT, CDR2 FYEKMQ (reference sequence). The CDR3 length is 13 residues. Between the trimmed V and J ends, which lost 5 bases and 1 base, there was a span of 8 bases. CDR3 protein: CASSRQRNTEAFF. In DNA, the CDR3 is TGTGCCAGCAGCCGTCAGAGGAACACTGAAGCTTTCTTT. Variable domain in full (rest from reference TRBV13 and TRBJ1-1): AAGVIQSPRHLIKEKRETATLKCYPIPRHDTVYWYQQGPGQDPQFLISFYEKMQSDKGSIPDRFSAQQFSDYHSELNMSSLELGDSALYFCASSRQRNTEAFFGQGTRLTVV.

This chain links TRBV28 with TRBJ1-1; 7 bases are a match to TRBD1. CDR1 is MDHEN, CDR2 SYDVKM, per germline. The CDR3 sequence is 12 residues long. V shed 6 bases, J shed 6 bases, and the junction held 4 bases outside the gene matches. CDR3 nucleotides: TGTGCCAGCAGACAGGGGTGGGCTGAAGCTTTCTTT. This encodes CASRQGWAEAFF.

The rearrangement uses TRBV12-3 or TRBV12-4 and TRBJ2-3; D gene unclear. This CDR3 comprises 13 residues. V gave up 5 bases and J gave up 2 bases, with 8 bases separating them. CDR3 protein: CASSGLVTDTQYF. The CDR3 region has the DNA TGTGCCAGCAGTGGCCTAGTCACAGATACGCAGTATTTT.

The chain carries TRBV9 and TRBJ2-5; 8 bases match TRBD2. Trimming at V came to 3 bases and at J to 9 bases, leaving 10 bases not matched to a gene. CDR3 length equals 14 residues. Germline V gene sequence: CDR1 SGDLS, CDR2 YYNGEE. The CDR3 DNA reads as TGTGCCAGCAGCGATCTGACTAGCGCGGGGGCCCAGTACTTC. Translated, it gives CASSDLTSAGAQYF. The full variable domain, with the rest looked up from reference TRBV9 and TRBJ2-5, is DSGVTQTPKHLITATGQRVTLRCSPRSGDLSVYWYQQSLDQGLQFLIQYYNGEERAKGNILERFSAQQFPDLHSELNLSSLELGDSALYFCASSDLTSAGAQYFGPGTRLLVL.

This clone was detected only a few times. The chain couples TRBV15 to TRBJ2-5; 7 nucleotides line up with TRBD1. V trimming: 5 bases; J trimming: 0 bases; junction bases outside the gene matches: 9. Germline assignment: CDR1 LNHNV and CDR2 YYDKDF (reference sequence). CDR3 length: 16 amino acids. The DNA of the CDR3 is TGTGCCACCAGCCCTCGACAGGGACAGTACCAAGAGACCCAGTACTTC. Encoded protein: CATSPRQGQYQETQYF.

The CDR3 nucleotides are TGTGCCAGCTCGGGTCCTATTAATGAAAAACTGTTTTTT. It codes for CASSGPINEKLFF. J is TRBJ1-4 and V is TRBV18, with D unclear. Trimming took 6 bases from V and 4 from J, leaving 9 bases between them. This CDR3 spans 13 amino acids. Germline CDR1 reads KGHSH; CDR2 reads LQKENI.

CDR3 in DNA: TGTGCCAGCAGCCAAGATTTGGTCCCATCCACAGATACGCAGTATTTT. Protein product: CASSQDLVPSTDTQYF. The V call is TRBV3-1 (or the pseudogene TRBV3-2), the J call TRBJ2-3, with D unclear. This CDR3 region has 16 residues. Germline assignment: CDR1 LGHDT and CDR2 YNNKEL (reference sequence). V was clipped by 0 bases and J by 2 bases, with 12 bases between them.

The gene calls are TRBV7-9 and TRBJ1-3; the D is unclear. The CDR3 covers 14 residues. V was cut by 4 bases and J by 7 bases, with 14 bases left in between. CDR1 SEHNR and CDR2 FQNEAQ come from the germline V gene (reference sequence). CDR3 in amino acids: CASSSLRGVNTIYF. The CDR3, as DNA: TGTGCCAGCAGCTCACTCCGGGGTGTCAACACCATATATTTT.

V is TRBV3-1 (or the pseudogene TRBV3-2) and J is TRBJ1-2, with D possibly matching TRBD1 (6 bases). V lost 3 bases and J lost 6, with 20 bases in between. The CDR3 is made up of 16 amino acids. Germline values: CDR1 LGHDT, CDR2 YNNKEL (reference sequence). The CDR3 protein is CASSQALGAKSNGYTF. The CDR3 nucleotides are TGTGCCAGCAGCCAGGCTCTGGGGGCTAAGTCTAATGGCTACACCTTC.

The chain employs TRBV6-5 and TRBJ1-1; D is uncertain. V was pared by 2 bases and J by 0 bases, with 10 bases between. The V gene's germline CDR1 is MNHEY and CDR2 SVGAGI. The CDR3 is 15 amino acids. Here the CDR3 reads CASSYRGPMNTEAFF. The CDR3 DNA is TGTGCCAGCAGTTACCGTGGACCGATGAACACTGAAGCTTTCTTT.

The chain carries TRBV12-5 and TRBJ1-2; D not resolved. Germline CDR1 is LGHNT and CDR2 is FRNRAP. CDR3 length equals 14 residues. Trimming cost V 5 bases and J 4 bases, with 14 bases left between them. CDR3 residues: CASGPSGGSYGYTF. The DNA for the CDR3 is TGTGCTAGTGGTCCCTCGGGTGGCAGCTATGGCTACACCTTC. Variable domain in full (rest from reference TRBV12-5 and TRBJ1-2): DARVTQTPRHKVTEMGQEVTMRCQPILGHNTVFWYRQTMMQGLELLAYFRNRAPLDDSGMPKDRFSAEMPDATLATLKIQPSEPRDSAVYFCASGPSGGSYGYTFGSGTRLTVV.

This clone appeared a few times. The genes are TRBV19 and TRBJ1-1, with a tentative D call TRBD1 (5 bases). The CDR3 consists of 16 residues. Germline V gene sequence: CDR1 LNHDA, CDR2 SQIVND (reference sequence). Trimming left V 4 bases short and J 4 bases short, with 19 bases between. CDR3 DNA: TGTGCCAGTAGTAGGGGGAAATTATCGATAGTCACTGAAGCTTTCTTT. It codes for CASSRGKLSIVTEAFF.

In this sample, this clone turned up once. In nucleotides, the CDR3 is TGTGCCAGCAGCTTAGATGGGGGATACAGCTCCTACGAGCAGTACTTC. Translating gives CASSLDGGYSSYEQYF. V gene TRBV7-2 combines with J gene TRBJ2-7; D is tentatively TRBD1 or TRBD2 (5 bases each). V dropped 1 base and J dropped 0 bases, with 13 bases sitting between them. The CDR3 runs 16 residues. Germline-derived CDR1 and CDR2 are SGHTA and FQGNSA.

The rearrangement uses TRBV7-9 and TRBJ2-1; D is unresolved. The CDR3 contains 15 residues. Germline-derived CDR1 and CDR2 are SEHNR and FQNEAQ (reference sequence). The V and J ends lost 2 bases and 8 bases respectively, with 16 bases between them. The CDR3 nucleotides are TGTGCCAGCAGCTTAATGCAAGGGAATGGCGATGAGCAGTTCTTC. Translating gives CASSLMQGNGDEQFF.

This clone has only a few counts. The J gene is TRBJ1-1, the V gene TRBV10-2; no clear D gene. The CDR3 totals 15 residues. Trimming took 0 bases from V and 11 from J, leaving 19 bases between them. Germline V lookup: CDR1 WSHSY, CDR2 SAAADI. CDR3 bases: TGCGCCAGCAGTGAGTCGAAGTCTCAGCAGTTGGGCGCTTTCTTT. It yields the protein CASSESKSQQLGAFF.

This chain links TRBV6-1 with TRBJ1-4, with D unclear. Trimming pared 0 bases from V and 8 bases from J, leaving 13 bases between. This CDR3 has 15 residues. From germline, CDR1 is MNHNS and CDR2 SASEGT. CDR3 loop: CASSEAYFVVEKLFF. The DNA for the CDR3 is TGTGCCAGCAGTGAAGCATATTTCGTGGTGGAAAAACTGTTTTTT.

CDR3 protein: CASSKRQNEKLFF. CDR3 nucleotides: TGTGCCAGCAGCAAAAGACAGAATGAAAAACTGTTTTTT. The rearrangement uses TRBV7-9 and TRBJ1-4, with D possibly matching TRBD1 (5 bases). V shed 5 bases and J shed 5 bases, with 9 bases lying between them. The CDR3 has 13 residues. Germline values: CDR1 SEHNR, CDR2 FQNEAQ (reference sequence).

J is TRBJ2-2 and V is TRBV5-6; D not certain. V shed 0 bases and J shed 5 bases, with 5 bases lying between them. CDR3 size: 13 residues. In germline, CDR1 is SGHDT, CDR2 YYEEEE. The CDR3 here is CASSLDPTGELFF. CDR3 DNA sequence: TGTGCCAGCAGCTTGGATCCAACCGGGGAGCTGTTTTTT. The full variable domain, with the rest looked up from reference TRBV5-6 and TRBJ2-2, is DAGVTQSPTHLIKTRGQQVTLRCSPKSGHDTVSWYQQALGQGPQFIFQYYEEEERQRGNFPDRFSGHQFPNYSSELNVNALLLGDSALYLCASSLDPTGELFFGEGSRLTVL.

The rearrangement links TRBV2 to TRBJ2-2; tentatively, D is TRBD1 or TRBD2 (5 bases each). The germline V and J ends were trimmed by 7 bases and 2 bases, with 14 bases remaining between them. The CDR3 sequence is 15 residues long. The germline CDR1 and CDR2 sequences are SNHLY and FYNNEI. CDR3: CASIPGRTNTGELFF. The CDR3 nucleotides read TGTGCCAGCATTCCGGGGCGTACCAACACCGGGGAGCTGTTTTTT.

The CDR3 region is CASSWGTNEKLFF. The CDR3 DNA follows: TGTGCCAGCAGTTGGGGCACTAATGAAAAACTGTTTTTT. The rearrangement joins TRBV2 to TRBJ1-4, with a tentative D call TRBD1 (5 bases). Per the germline V gene, CDR1 is SNHLY and CDR2 is FYNNEI. Trimming removed 5 bases at V and 2 bases at J, with 6 bases between. The CDR3 extends over 13 amino acids.

The V call is TRBV5-6, the J call TRBJ1-2; 9 nucleotides match TRBD1. The CDR3 totals 14 residues. Germline values: CDR1 SGHDT, CDR2 YYEEEE. Trimming cost V 4 bases and J 7 bases; bases outside gene matches: 8. CDR3 amino acids: CASSTGTGWPGYTF. CDR3 in DNA: TGTGCCAGCAGCACCGGGACAGGGTGGCCTGGCTACACCTTC.

This clone has just a few counts. This sequence joins TRBV10-3 and TRBJ1-3; perhaps TRBD1 as D (5 bases). The V and J ends lost 0 bases and 3 bases respectively, with 9 bases between them. The CDR3 is 15 amino acids. Germline lookup yields CDR1 ENHRY and CDR2 SYGVKD. CDR3 protein: CAISESSGHGNTIYF. CDR3 DNA: TGTGCCATCAGTGAGTCGTCAGGGCATGGAAACACCATATATTTT.

This sequence joins TRBV2 and TRBJ1-2, with TRBD1 matching 7 bases. J gave up 7 bases and V 6 bases, and 11 bases lay outside the gene matches. The CDR3 spans 14 residues. Looked up from germline, CDR1 is SNHLY and CDR2 is FYNNEI. CDR3 in DNA: TGTGCCAGCAGGGAACAGGGGACAAGGGGTGGCTACACCTTC. This translates into CASREQGTRGGYTF.

The chain couples TRBV11-2 to TRBJ2-3; 8 bases fit TRBD2. Trimming removed 5 bases from V and 0 bases from J; junction bases left unmatched: 7. Per the germline V gene, CDR1 is SGHAT and CDR2 is FQNNGV. This CDR3 is 16 amino acids long. In nucleotides, the CDR3 is TGTGCCAGCAGCGCACACGGGGGGGAAAGCACAGATACGCAGTATTTT. Translated, it gives CASSAHGGESTDTQYF.

The chain carries TRBV7-8 and TRBJ1-4, with a possible D match to TRBD1 (6 bases). The CDR3 consists of 13 residues. CDR1 and CDR2 (germline): SGHVS, FQNEAQ. Trimming removed 5 bases from V and 5 bases from J, with 9 bases in between. This CDR3 is CASSPDRNEKLFF. The CDR3 DNA reads as TGTGCCAGCAGCCCCGACAGGAATGAAAAACTGTTTTTT. The entire variable domain, with the rest obtained from reference TRBV7-8 and TRBJ1-4, is as follows: GAGVSQSPRYKVAKRGQDVALRCDPISGHVSLFWYQQALGQGPEFLTYFQNEAQLDKSGLPSDRFFAERPEGSVSTLKIQRTQQEDSAVYLCASSPDRNEKLFFGSGTQLSVL.

Worth noting for this clone: The identical CDR3 is also encoded by other nucleotide sequences in the sample. The V call is TRBV29-1, the J call TRBJ1-2, with no clear D. Between the trimmed V and J ends, which lost 3 bases and 4 bases, there was a span of 6 bases. Germline CDR1 and CDR2: SQVTM and ANQGSEA. The length of the CDR3 is 11 residues. CDR3 DNA: TGCAGCGTTGATTCCGGCTATGGCTACACCTTC. Its translation is CSVDSGYGYTF.